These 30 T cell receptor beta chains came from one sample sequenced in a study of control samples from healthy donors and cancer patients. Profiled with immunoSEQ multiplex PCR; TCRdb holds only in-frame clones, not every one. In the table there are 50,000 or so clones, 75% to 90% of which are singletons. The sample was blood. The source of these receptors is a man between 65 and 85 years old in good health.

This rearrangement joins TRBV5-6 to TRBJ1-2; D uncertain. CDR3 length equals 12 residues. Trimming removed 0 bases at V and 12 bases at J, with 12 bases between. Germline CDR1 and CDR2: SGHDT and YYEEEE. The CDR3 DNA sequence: TGTGCCAGCAGCTTGGTGACGGGGAAGAACACCTTC. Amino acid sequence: CASSLVTGKNTF. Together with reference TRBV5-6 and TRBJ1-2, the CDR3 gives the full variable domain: DAGVTQSPTHLIKTRGQQVTLRCSPKSGHDTVSWYQQALGQGPQFIFQYYEEEERQRGNFPDRFSGHQFPNYSSELNVNALLLGDSALYLCASSLVTGKNTFGSGTRLTVV.

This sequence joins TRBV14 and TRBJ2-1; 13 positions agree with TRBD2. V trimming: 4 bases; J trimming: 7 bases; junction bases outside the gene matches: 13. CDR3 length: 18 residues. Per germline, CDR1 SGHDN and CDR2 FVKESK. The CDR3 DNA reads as TGTGCCAGCAGCCCGTTCTCTACTAGCGGGAGGGCCAATAATGAGCAGTTCTTC. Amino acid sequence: CASSPFSTSGRANNEQFF.

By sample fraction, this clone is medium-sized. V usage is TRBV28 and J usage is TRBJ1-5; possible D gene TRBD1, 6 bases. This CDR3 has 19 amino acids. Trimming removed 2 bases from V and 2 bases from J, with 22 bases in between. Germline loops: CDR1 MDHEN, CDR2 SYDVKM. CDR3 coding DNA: TGTGCCAGCAGTTTAGGGAACGCGCCGGGACATTTTGGCAATCAGCCCCAGCATTTT. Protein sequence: CASSLGNAPGHFGNQPQHF.

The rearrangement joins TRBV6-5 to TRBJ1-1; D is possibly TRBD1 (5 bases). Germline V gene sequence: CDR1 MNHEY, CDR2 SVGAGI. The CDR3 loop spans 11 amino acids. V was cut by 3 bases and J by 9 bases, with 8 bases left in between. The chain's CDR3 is CASSYGGKAFF. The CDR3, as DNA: TGTGCCAGCAGTTATGGGGGGAAAGCTTTCTTT.

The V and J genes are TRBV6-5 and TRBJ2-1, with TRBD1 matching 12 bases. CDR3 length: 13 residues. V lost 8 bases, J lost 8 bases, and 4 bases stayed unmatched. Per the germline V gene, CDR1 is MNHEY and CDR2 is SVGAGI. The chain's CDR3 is CASGTGGRHEQFF. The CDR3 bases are TGTGCCAGCGGGACAGGGGGCCGGCATGAGCAGTTCTTC.

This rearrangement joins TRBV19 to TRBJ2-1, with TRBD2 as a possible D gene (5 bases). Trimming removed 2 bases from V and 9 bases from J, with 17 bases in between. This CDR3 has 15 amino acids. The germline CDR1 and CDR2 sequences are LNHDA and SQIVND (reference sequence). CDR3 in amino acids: CASSIKGGPRGEQFF. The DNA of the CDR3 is TGTGCCAGTAGTATAAAGGGCGGTCCCCGGGGTGAGCAGTTCTTC.

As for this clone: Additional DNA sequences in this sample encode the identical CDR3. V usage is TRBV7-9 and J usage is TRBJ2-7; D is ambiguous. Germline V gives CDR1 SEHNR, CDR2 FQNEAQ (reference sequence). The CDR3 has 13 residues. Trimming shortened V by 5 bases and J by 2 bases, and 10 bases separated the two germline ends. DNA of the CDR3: TGTGCCAGCAGCCCCAGAGGTCCCTACGAGCAGTACTTC. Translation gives CASSPRGPYEQYF.

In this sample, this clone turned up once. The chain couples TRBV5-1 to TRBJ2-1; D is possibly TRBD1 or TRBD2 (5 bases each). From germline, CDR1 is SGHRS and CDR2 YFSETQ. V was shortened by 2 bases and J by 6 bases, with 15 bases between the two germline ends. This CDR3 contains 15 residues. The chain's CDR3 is CASSFEGLKGNEQFF. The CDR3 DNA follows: TGCGCCAGCAGCTTCGAGGGGTTGAAGGGCAATGAGCAGTTCTTC.

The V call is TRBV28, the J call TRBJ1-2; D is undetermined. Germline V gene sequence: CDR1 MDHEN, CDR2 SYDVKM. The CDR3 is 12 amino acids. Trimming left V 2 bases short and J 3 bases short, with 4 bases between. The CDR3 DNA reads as TGTGCCAGCAGTTTAGGAGACTATGGCTACACCTTC. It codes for CASSLGDYGYTF.

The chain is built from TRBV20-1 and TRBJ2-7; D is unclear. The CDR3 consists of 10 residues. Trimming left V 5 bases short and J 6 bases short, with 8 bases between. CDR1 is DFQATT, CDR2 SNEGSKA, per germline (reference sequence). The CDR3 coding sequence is TGCAGTGCTGTCTACTCCGAGCAGTACTTC. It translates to CSAVYSEQYF.

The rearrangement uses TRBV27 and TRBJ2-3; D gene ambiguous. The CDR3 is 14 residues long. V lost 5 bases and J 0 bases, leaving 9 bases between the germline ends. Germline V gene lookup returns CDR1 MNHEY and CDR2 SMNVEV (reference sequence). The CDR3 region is CASSPLDSTDTQYF. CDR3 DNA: TGTGCCAGCAGTCCCTTGGACAGCACAGATACGCAGTATTTT.

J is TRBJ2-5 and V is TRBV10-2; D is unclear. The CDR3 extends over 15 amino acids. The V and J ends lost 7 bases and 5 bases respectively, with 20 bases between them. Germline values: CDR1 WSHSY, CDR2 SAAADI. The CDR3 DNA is TGCGCCAGCACCCCCGGATCTGCGTCCCAGGAGACCCAGTACTTC. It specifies CASTPGSASQETQYF.

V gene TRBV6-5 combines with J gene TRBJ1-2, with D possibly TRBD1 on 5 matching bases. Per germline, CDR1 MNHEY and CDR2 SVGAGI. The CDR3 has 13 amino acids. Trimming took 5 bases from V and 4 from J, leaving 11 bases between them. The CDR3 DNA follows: TGTGCCAGCAGTCAGTACAGGAGCTATGGCTACACCTTC. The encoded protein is CASSQYRSYGYTF.

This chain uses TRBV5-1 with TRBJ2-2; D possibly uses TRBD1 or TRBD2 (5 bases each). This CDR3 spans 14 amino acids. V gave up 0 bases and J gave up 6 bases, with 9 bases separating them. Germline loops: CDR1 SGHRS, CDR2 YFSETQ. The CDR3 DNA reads TGCGCCAGCAGCTTGGTGGGGGATCCCGGGGAGCTGTTTTTT. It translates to CASSLVGDPGELFF.

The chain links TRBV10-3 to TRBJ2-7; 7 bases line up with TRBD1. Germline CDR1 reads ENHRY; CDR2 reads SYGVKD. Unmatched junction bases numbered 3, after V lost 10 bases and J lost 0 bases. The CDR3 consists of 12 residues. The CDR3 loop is CATGDSSYEQYF. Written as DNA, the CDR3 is TGTGCCACCGGGGACAGCTCCTACGAGCAGTACTTC.

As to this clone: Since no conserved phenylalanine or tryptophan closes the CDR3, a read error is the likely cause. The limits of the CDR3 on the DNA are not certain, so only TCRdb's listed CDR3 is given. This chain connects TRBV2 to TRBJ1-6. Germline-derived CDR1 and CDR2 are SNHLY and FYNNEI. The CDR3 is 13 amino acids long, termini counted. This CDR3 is CASSEYSRANIRL.

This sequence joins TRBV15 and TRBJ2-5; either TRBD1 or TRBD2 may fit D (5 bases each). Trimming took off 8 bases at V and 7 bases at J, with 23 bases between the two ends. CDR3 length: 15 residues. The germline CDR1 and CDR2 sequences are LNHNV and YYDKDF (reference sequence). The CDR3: CATARDPRGDWTQYF. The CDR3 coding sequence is TGTGCCACCGCCCGGGACCCCCGAGGGGATTGGACCCAGTACTTC.

The CDR3 coding sequence is TGCGCCAGCAGGGGGGTAGGTCGGCGGGCCGCCTCCTACGAGCAGTACTTC. Translated: CASRGVGRRAASYEQYF. The chain employs TRBV10-2 and TRBJ2-7, with D tentatively TRBD1 or TRBD2 (5 bases each). The CDR3 loop spans 17 amino acids. Trimming removed 6 bases at V and 0 bases at J, with 21 bases between. CDR1 and CDR2 from the germline V gene are WSHSY and SAAADI.

The CDR3 DNA is TGTGCCAGCAGTCCCCAACCCCCCCCGGGCTACCTTTCACCCCTCCACTTT. It yields the protein CASSPQPPPGYLSPLHF. The chain employs TRBV27 and TRBJ1-6; D is undetermined. V was shortened by 5 bases and J by 9 bases, with 23 bases between the two germline ends. The CDR3 is 17 residues long. Germline assignment: CDR1 MNHEY and CDR2 SMNVEV (reference sequence).

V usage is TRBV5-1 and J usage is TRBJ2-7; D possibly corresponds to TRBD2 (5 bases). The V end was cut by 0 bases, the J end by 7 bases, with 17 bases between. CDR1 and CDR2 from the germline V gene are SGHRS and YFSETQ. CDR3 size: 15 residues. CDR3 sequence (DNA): TGCGCCAGCAGCTTGGTGGTTAATACGCGGAGGGAGCAGTACTTC. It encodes CASSLVVNTRREQYF.

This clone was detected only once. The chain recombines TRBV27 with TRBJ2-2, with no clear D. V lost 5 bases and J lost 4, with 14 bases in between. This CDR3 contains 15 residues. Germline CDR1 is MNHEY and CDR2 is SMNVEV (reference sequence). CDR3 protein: CASSLMWGSTGELFF. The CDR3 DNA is TGTGCCAGCAGTCTCATGTGGGGTAGCACCGGGGAGCTGTTTTTT.

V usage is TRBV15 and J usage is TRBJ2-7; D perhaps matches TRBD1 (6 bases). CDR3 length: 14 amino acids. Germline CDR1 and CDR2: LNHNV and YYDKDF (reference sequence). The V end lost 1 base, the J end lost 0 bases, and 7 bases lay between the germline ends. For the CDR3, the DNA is TGTGCCACCAGCAGAGCAGGGGTCTCCTACGAGCAGTACTTC. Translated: CATSRAGVSYEQYF.

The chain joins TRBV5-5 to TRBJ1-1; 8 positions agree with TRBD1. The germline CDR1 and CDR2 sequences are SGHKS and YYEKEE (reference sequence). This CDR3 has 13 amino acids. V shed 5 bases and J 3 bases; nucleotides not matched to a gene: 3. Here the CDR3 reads CASRLQGDTEAFF. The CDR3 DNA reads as TGTGCCAGCAGACTACAGGGGGACACTGAAGCTTTCTTT.

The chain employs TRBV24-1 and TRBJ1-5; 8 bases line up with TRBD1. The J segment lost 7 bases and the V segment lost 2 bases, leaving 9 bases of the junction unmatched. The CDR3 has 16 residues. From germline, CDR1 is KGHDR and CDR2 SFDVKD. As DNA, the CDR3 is TGTGCCACCAGTGATTCTCGGACAGGGTGGTGGCAGCCCCAGCATTTT. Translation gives CATSDSRTGWWQPQHF.

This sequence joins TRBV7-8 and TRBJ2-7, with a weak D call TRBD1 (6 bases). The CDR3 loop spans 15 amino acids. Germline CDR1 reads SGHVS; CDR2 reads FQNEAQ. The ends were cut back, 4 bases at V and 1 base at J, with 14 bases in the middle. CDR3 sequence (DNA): TGTGCCAGCAGCTACATACAGGGAAGGTCCTACGAGCAGTACTTC. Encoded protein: CASSYIQGRSYEQYF.

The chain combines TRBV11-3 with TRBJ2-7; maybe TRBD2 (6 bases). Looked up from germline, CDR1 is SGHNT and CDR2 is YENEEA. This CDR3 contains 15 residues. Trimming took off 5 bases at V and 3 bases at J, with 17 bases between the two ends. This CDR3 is CASSPPLGLFYEQYF. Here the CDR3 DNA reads TGTGCCAGCAGCCCCCCCCTAGGACTATTCTACGAGCAGTACTTC. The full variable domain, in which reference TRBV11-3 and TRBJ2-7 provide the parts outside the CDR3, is EAGVVQSPRYKIIEKKQPVAFWCNPISGHNTLYWYLQNLGQGPELLIRYENEEAVDDSQLPKDRFSAERLKGVDSTLKIQPAELGDSAVYLCASSPPLGLFYEQYFGPGTRLTVT.

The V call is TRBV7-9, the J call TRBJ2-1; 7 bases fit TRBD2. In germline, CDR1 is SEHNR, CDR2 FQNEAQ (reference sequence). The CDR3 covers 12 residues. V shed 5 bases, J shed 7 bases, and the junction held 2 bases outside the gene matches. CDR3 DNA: TGTGCCAGCAGCCCGGGAGGTAATGAGCAGTTCTTC. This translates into CASSPGGNEQFF. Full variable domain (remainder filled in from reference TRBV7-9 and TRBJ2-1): DTGVSQNPRHKITKRGQNVTFRCDPISEHNRLYWYRQTLGQGPEFLTYFQNEAQLEKSRLLSDRFSAERPKGSFSTLEIQRTEQGDSAMYLCASSPGGNEQFFGPGTRLTVL.

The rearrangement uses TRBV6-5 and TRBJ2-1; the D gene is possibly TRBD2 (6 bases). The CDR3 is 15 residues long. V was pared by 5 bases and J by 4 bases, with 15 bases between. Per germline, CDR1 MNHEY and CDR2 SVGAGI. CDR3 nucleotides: TGTGCCAGCAGTCGGGACTGGGGCCTTTACAATGAGCAGTTCTTC. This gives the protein CASSRDWGLYNEQFF.

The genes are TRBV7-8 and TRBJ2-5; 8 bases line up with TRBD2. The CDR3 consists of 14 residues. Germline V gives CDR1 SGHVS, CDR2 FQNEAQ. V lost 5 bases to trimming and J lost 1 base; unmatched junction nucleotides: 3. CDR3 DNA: TGTGCCAGCAGCCCAACTAGCGGCCAAGAGACCCAGTACTTC. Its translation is CASSPTSGQETQYF.

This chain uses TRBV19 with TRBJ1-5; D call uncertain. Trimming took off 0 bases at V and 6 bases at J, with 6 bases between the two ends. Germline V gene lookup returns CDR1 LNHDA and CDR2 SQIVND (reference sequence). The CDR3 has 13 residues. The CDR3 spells CASSIDRVQPQHF. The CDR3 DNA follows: TGTGCCAGTAGTATAGATCGGGTTCAGCCCCAGCATTTT.